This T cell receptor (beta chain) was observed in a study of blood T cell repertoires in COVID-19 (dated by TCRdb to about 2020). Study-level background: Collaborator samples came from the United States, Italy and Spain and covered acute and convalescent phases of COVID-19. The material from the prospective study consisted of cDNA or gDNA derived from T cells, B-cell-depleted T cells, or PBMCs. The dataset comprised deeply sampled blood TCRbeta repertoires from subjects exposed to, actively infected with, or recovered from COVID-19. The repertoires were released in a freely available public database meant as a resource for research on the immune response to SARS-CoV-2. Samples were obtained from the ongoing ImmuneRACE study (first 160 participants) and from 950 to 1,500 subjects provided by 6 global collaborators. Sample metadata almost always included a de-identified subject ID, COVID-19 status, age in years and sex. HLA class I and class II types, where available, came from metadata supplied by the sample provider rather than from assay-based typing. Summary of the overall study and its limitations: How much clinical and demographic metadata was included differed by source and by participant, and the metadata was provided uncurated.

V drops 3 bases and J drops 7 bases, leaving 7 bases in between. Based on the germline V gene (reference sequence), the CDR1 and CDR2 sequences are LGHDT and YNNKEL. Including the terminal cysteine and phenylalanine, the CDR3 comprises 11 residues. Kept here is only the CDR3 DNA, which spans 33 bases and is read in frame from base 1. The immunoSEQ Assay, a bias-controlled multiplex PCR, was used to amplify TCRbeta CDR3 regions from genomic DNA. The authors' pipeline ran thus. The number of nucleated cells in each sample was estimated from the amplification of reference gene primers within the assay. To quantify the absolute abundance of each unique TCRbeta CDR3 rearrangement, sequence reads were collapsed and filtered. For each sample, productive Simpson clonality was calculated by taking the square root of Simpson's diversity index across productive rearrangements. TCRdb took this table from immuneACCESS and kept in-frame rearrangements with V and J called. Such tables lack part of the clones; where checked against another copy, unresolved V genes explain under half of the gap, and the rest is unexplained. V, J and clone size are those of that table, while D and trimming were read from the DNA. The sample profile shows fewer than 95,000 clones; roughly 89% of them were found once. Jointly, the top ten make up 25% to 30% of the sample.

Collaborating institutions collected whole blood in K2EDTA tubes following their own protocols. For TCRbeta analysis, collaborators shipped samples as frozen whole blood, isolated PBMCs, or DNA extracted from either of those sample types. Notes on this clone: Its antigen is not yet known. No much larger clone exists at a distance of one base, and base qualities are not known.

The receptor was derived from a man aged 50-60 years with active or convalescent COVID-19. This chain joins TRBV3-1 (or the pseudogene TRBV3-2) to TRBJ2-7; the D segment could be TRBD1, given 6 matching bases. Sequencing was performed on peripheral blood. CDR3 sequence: CASSHTGEQYF. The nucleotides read TGTGCCAGCAGCCACACAGGGGAGCAGTACTTC.